Following are 32 T cell receptor beta chains from one sample sequenced in a study of blood T cell repertoires in COVID-19. Produced via immunoSEQ multiplex PCR; TCRdb's table is partial and in-frame only. The table has approximately 150,000 clones, roughly 89% seen once. Source material: peripheral blood. The receptors here all came from a woman in her forties or fifties with acute or convalescent COVID-19.

The CDR3, as DNA: TGTGCCAGCAGAGCACCGGGACAGGGGTCCAGCGAGCAGTACTTC. Its protein is CASRAPGQGSSEQYF. The chain employs TRBV2 and TRBJ2-7; 10 nucleotides line up with TRBD1. The ends lost 6 bases at V and 6 bases at J; junction bases unmatched: 11. Germline CDR1 SNHLY, CDR2 FYNNEI. The CDR3 has 15 residues.

V gene TRBV29-1 combines with J gene TRBJ2-7; TRBD1 agrees at 11 bases. Looked up from germline, CDR1 is SQVTM and CDR2 is ANQGSEA. V shed 7 bases, J shed 3 bases, and the junction held 8 bases outside the gene matches. The CDR3 loop spans 14 amino acids. The CDR3 coding sequence is TGCAGCGGCGGACGGGACAGGGGGAGCTACGAGCAGTACTTC. It translates to CSGGRDRGSYEQYF.

The chain joins TRBV9 to TRBJ2-5; the match to TRBD1 covers 11 bases. V shed 3 bases, J shed 2 bases, and the junction held 3 bases outside the gene matches. This CDR3 region has 15 residues. Germline loops: CDR1 SGDLS, CDR2 YYNGEE. The CDR3 bases are TGTGCCAGCAGCGCGTGGGACAGGGGGCAAGAGACCCAGTACTTC. As protein: CASSAWDRGQETQYF.

The chain employs TRBV7-9 and TRBJ2-7; 9 bases map to TRBD2. J was trimmed by 4 bases and V by 7 bases; bases with no gene match: 14. CDR1 is SEHNR and CDR2 is FQNEAQ in the germline V gene (reference sequence). This CDR3 region has 16 residues. This CDR3 is CASTLVSGTSSYEQYF. The CDR3 DNA sequence: TGTGCCAGCACCTTGGTATCCGGGACTAGCTCTTACGAGCAGTACTTC.

This clone was counted only a few times. The chain is built from TRBV12-5 and TRBJ1-1; perhaps TRBD1 as D (5 bases). V was shortened by 9 bases and J by 1 base, with 12 bases between the two germline ends. This CDR3 is 13 amino acids long. Germline V gives CDR1 LGHNT, CDR2 FRNRAP. The CDR3 spells CARNRSENTEAFF. DNA of the CDR3: TGTGCTAGGAACAGGTCCGAGAACACTGAAGCTTTCTTT.

This chain joins TRBV6-2 or TRBV6-3 and TRBJ2-1, with 9 positions matching TRBD2. This CDR3 spans 15 amino acids. From germline, CDR1 is MNHEY and CDR2 SVGEGT. Germline trimming cut 3 bases from V and 0 bases from J; bases unmatched to any gene: 0. CDR3 nucleotide sequence: TGTGCCAGCAGTTATAGCGGGAGCTCCTACAATGAGCAGTTCTTC. Its protein product is CASSYSGSSYNEQFF.

J is TRBJ2-5 and V is TRBV29-1, with a weak D call TRBD1 (7 bases). V dropped 5 bases and J dropped 5 bases, with 15 bases sitting between them. Germline assignment: CDR1 SQVTM and CDR2 ANQGSEA. This CDR3 has 13 amino acids. The CDR3 DNA reads as TGCAGCGTTTCGGGGGACAGCTGGGAGACCCAGTACTTC. Translation gives CSVSGDSWETQYF.

The chain has TRBV29-1 and TRBJ2-1; TRBD2 matches 14 bases. The CDR3 is 14 residues long. The V gene's germline CDR1 is SQVTM and CDR2 ANQGSEA. The junction had 4 bases not matched to a gene; V was cut back by 3 bases and J by 9 bases. This CDR3 reads CSVETSGGVTEQFF. The CDR3 nucleotides read TGCAGCGTTGAGACTAGCGGGGGGGTAACTGAGCAGTTCTTC.

The rearrangement links TRBV27 to TRBJ1-2, with D uncertain. The CDR3 runs to 14 residues. Germline assignment: CDR1 MNHEY and CDR2 SMNVEV (reference sequence). Trimming shortened V by 2 bases and J by 4 bases, and 11 bases separated the two germline ends. The CDR3 loop is CASSLGSFGYGYTF. In nucleotides, the CDR3 is TGTGCCAGCAGTTTAGGTAGTTTCGGCTATGGCTACACCTTC.

V and J are TRBV5-1 and TRBJ1-2; D not certain. V was trimmed by 6 bases and J by 4 bases, leaving 16 bases between them. Germline lookup yields CDR1 SGHRS and CDR2 YFSETQ. The CDR3 spans 14 residues. The CDR3 reads CASTLGGNFYGYTF. CDR3 nucleotide sequence: TGCGCCAGCACCCTAGGAGGGAACTTCTATGGCTACACCTTC.

V is TRBV4-1 and J is TRBJ2-2, with D maybe TRBD1 (6 bases). Germline CDR1 is MGHRA and CDR2 is YSYEKL. This CDR3 has 14 amino acids. Trimming pared 5 bases from V and 8 bases from J, leaving 15 bases between. CDR3 sequence (DNA): TGCGCCAGCAGCTACGGCCTGGGGGCAGGGGAGCTGTTTTTT. It yields the protein CASSYGLGAGELFF.

This sequence joins TRBV9 and TRBJ2-3, with a weak D call TRBD2 (5 bases). Trimming took off 3 bases at V and 6 bases at J, with 11 bases between the two ends. Germline V CDR1 and CDR2: SGDLS, YYNGEE. The CDR3 runs 13 residues. CDR3 bases: TGTGCCAGCAGCGAGAGGGCCTTTGATACGCAGTATTTT. Translation: CASSERAFDTQYF.

This clone was counted once. The V call is TRBV19, the J call TRBJ2-4; D is unresolved. Germline CDR1 LNHDA, CDR2 SQIVND (reference sequence). Trimming removed 2 bases from V and 8 bases from J, with 10 bases in between. CDR3 size: 13 residues. CDR3 protein: CASSISVGYIQYF. In DNA, the CDR3 is TGTGCCAGTAGTATAAGCGTTGGGTACATTCAGTACTTC.

V and J are TRBV7-8 and TRBJ1-2; a weak D match, TRBD1 (6 bases). The V gene lost 1 base and the J gene lost 3 bases, with 12 bases spanning the gap. The CDR3 is made up of 15 amino acids. From germline, CDR1 is SGHVS and CDR2 FQNEAQ. The CDR3 DNA is TGTGCCAGCAGCTTAGAAGGGGGATGGGACTATGGCTACACCTTC. Its translation: CASSLEGGWDYGYTF.

The rearrangement links TRBV4-2 to TRBJ1-5; 7 bases match TRBD1. The CDR3 spans 16 residues. The V segment lost 2 bases and the J segment 1 base; nucleotides outside the gene matches: 5. The germline V gene has CDR1 LGHNA and CDR2 YNFKEQ. In DNA, the CDR3 is TGTGCCAGCAGCCAACCTCAGGGGGAAAGCAATCAGCCCCAGCATTTT. This codes for CASSQPQGESNQPQHF.

The chain combines TRBV6-1 with TRBJ1-1; no definite D call. Germline loops: CDR1 MNHNS, CDR2 SASEGT. V lost 2 bases and J 5 bases, leaving 6 bases between the germline ends. This CDR3 has 12 amino acids. The CDR3 DNA follows: TGTGCCAGCAGTGAATGGGCGACTGAAGCTTTCTTT. This translates into CASSEWATEAFF.

The gene calls are TRBV3-1 (or the pseudogene TRBV3-2) and TRBJ2-7; weak D call: TRBD1 (6 bases). Trimming took off 4 bases at V and 0 bases at J, with 16 bases between the two ends. CDR3 length equals 16 residues. The germline CDR1 and CDR2 sequences are LGHDT and YNNKEL (reference sequence). The DNA of the CDR3 is TGTGCCAGCAGCCGTGCCCCCCCAGGGGTCTCCTACGAGCAGTACTTC. Protein: CASSRAPPGVSYEQYF.

The chain employs TRBV30 and TRBJ2-5; D unclear. V was shortened by 1 base and J by 0 bases, with 15 bases between the two germline ends. Per the germline V gene, CDR1 is GTSNPN and CDR2 is SVGIG (reference sequence). The CDR3 sequence is 16 residues long. The CDR3 protein is CAWSAPTGPYQETQYF. In DNA, the CDR3 is TGTGCCTGGAGTGCTCCCACTGGTCCCTACCAAGAGACCCAGTACTTC.

This sequence joins TRBV27 and TRBJ1-2; maybe TRBD1 (5 bases). The V gene's germline CDR1 is MNHEY and CDR2 SMNVEV (reference sequence). V lost 2 bases to trimming and J lost 3 bases, with 7 bases between them. The CDR3 has 13 amino acids. DNA for the CDR3: TGTGCCAGCAGTTTAGTAGGGGACTATGGCTACACCTTC. Residues: CASSLVGDYGYTF.

The table lists this clone with a few counts. J is TRBJ2-7 and V is TRBV2; D possibly corresponds to TRBD2 (5 bases). Trimming cost V 5 bases and J 2 bases, with 16 bases left between them. The CDR3 sequence is 15 residues long. Germline CDR1 and CDR2: SNHLY and FYNNEI. CDR3 DNA: TGTGCCAGCAGTAGGGAGCAACGGTCCCCCTACGAGCAGTACTTC. It yields the protein CASSREQRSPYEQYF.

The chain couples TRBV6-6 to TRBJ1-6; D unresolved. This CDR3 has 12 amino acids. With 10 bases removed from V and 3 bases from J, the gap between germline ends came to 7 bases. Germline V gene data show CDR1 as MNHNY and CDR2 as SVGAGI (reference sequence). The DNA of the CDR3 is TGTGCCACCCAGGACTATAATTCACCCCTCCACTTT. It specifies CATQDYNSPLHF.

This chain links TRBV9 with TRBJ1-5; 7 positions match TRBD1. The germline CDR1 and CDR2 sequences are SGDLS and YYNGEE. The V gene end was trimmed by 0 bases and the J gene end by 4 bases; junction bases not matched to a gene: 1. The CDR3 covers 14 residues. The CDR3 DNA sequence: TGTGCCAGCAGCGTAGGGACAGGAAATCAGCCCCAGCATTTT. Amino acid sequence: CASSVGTGNQPQHF.

The chain carries TRBV10-3 and TRBJ2-1; D is unclear. V was trimmed by 4 bases and J by 6 bases, leaving 10 bases between them. This CDR3 is 13 amino acids long. From germline, CDR1 is ENHRY and CDR2 SYGVKD. The CDR3 nucleotides are TGTGCCATCAGTGTAGTTAGCTCCAATGAGCAGTTCTTC. Translated, it gives CAISVVSSNEQFF.

The chain carries TRBV7-8 and TRBJ1-5, with 7 bases that match TRBD1. CDR1 SGHVS and CDR2 FQNEAQ come from the germline V gene. After removal of 1 base from V and 6 bases from J, the junction contained 12 bases not matched to a gene. CDR3 length: 17 amino acids. The CDR3 bases are TGTGCCAGCAGCTTAGAGGTGTCAGGGGGAAGCGGTCAGCCCCAGCATTTT. Protein: CASSLEVSGGSGQPQHF.

The chain couples TRBV9 to TRBJ1-1; no definite D call. The V gene's germline CDR1 is SGDLS and CDR2 YYNGEE. CDR3 size: 14 residues. The ends were cut back, 4 bases at V and 6 bases at J, with 16 bases in the middle. The CDR3 spells CASSPLARTPEAFF. The DNA of the CDR3 is TGTGCCAGCAGCCCCTTAGCACGGACTCCTGAAGCTTTCTTT.

The chain couples TRBV4-2 to TRBJ2-1; D perhaps matches TRBD2 (6 bases). Germline V gene lookup returns CDR1 LGHNA and CDR2 YNFKEQ. V was shortened by 4 bases and J by 2 bases, with 12 bases between the two germline ends. This CDR3 has 15 amino acids. The CDR3 reads CASSRDFDAYNEQFF. The DNA of the CDR3 is TGTGCCAGCAGCCGGGACTTCGACGCCTACAATGAGCAGTTCTTC.

V and J are TRBV3-1 (or the pseudogene TRBV3-2) and TRBJ2-5, with TRBD2 as a possible D gene (5 bases). Per germline, CDR1 LGHDT and CDR2 YNNKEL (reference sequence). The CDR3 contains 14 residues. The V end lost 3 bases, the J end lost 5 bases, and 13 bases lay between the germline ends. This chain's CDR3 is CASSQISPGETQYF. CDR3 DNA sequence: TGTGCCAGCAGCCAGATTTCCCCGGGGGAGACCCAGTACTTC.

On this clone: Other DNA sequences in this sample translate to the same CDR3. CDR3 sequence (DNA): TGTGCCAGCAGTGAAAGAGCGAGCGGTTCCTACGAGCAGTACTTC. Translation: CASSERASGSYEQYF. The chain is built from TRBV6-1 and TRBJ2-7, with a weak D call TRBD2 (5 bases). CDR3 length: 15 residues. The germline gives CDR1 MNHNS, CDR2 SASEGT. The V end was cut by 2 bases, the J end by 1 base, with 12 bases between.

The V gene is TRBV7-2, the J gene TRBJ2-7, with unresolved D. V lost 5 bases and J 5 bases, leaving 7 bases between the germline ends. CDR1 is SGHTA, CDR2 FQGNSA, per germline. The CDR3 length is 11 residues. CDR3 loop: CASSPVHEQYF. The DNA of the CDR3 is TGTGCCAGCAGCCCTGTCCACGAGCAGTACTTC.

The chain recombines TRBV19 with TRBJ2-3; 9 bases are a match to TRBD2. The junction had 8 bases not matched to a gene; V was cut back by 7 bases and J by 3 bases. Per the germline V gene, CDR1 is LNHDA and CDR2 is SQIVND (reference sequence). This CDR3 has 15 amino acids. The CDR3 DNA reads as TGTGCCAGTACCCCGGGGCGGGGGGGAACAGATACGCAGTATTTT. This gives the protein CASTPGRGGTDTQYF.

The chain combines TRBV11-3 with TRBJ2-7; D possibly corresponds to TRBD1 (6 bases). Germline V gene data show CDR1 as SGHNT and CDR2 as YENEEA. V lost 1 base, J lost 2 bases, and 9 bases lay in between. The CDR3 extends over 14 amino acids. CDR3: CASSLVAGAYEQYF. The CDR3 nucleotides read TGTGCCAGCAGCTTAGTAGCAGGGGCCTACGAGCAGTACTTC. Based on the CDR3 plus reference TRBV11-3 and TRBJ2-7, the full variable domain is EAGVVQSPRYKIIEKKQPVAFWCNPISGHNTLYWYLQNLGQGPELLIRYENEEAVDDSQLPKDRFSAERLKGVDSTLKIQPAELGDSAVYLCASSLVAGAYEQYFGPGTRLTVT.

The chain is built from TRBV7-9 and TRBJ1-1; perhaps TRBD1 as D (6 bases). Between the trimmed V and J ends, which lost 1 base and 4 bases, there was a span of 13 bases. This CDR3 has 15 amino acids. Germline V gives CDR1 SEHNR, CDR2 FQNEAQ (reference sequence). CDR3 loop: CASSLVGARVTEAFF. The CDR3 region has the DNA TGTGCCAGCAGCTTAGTGGGGGCGCGGGTCACTGAAGCTTTCTTT.